This T cell receptor (beta chain) was observed in a study of blood T cell repertoires in COVID-19. At the level of the study: Collection of acute and convalescent COVID-19 samples took place in the United States, Italy and Spain. PBMCs, B-cell-depleted T cells, or T cells provided the cDNA or gDNA that made up the material.

Authors' processing steps: Reference gene primer amplification gave nucleated cell count estimates. Using immunoSEQ multiplex PCR, the repertoire was profiled, and TCRdb retains in-frame clones only, with some absent. Clone size and V and J calls were adopted from that table, with D and trimming inferred from the DNA. The sample records approximately 180,000 clones, nearly 90% being singletons. The V gene's germline CDR1 is KGHSH and CDR2 LQKENI. The trim removed 5 bases at V and 5 bases at J, leaving 4 bases unmatched. This CDR3 contains 13 residues. Specimen: peripheral blood. The rearrangement joins TRBV18 to TRBJ2-5, with 8 bases identical to TRBD2. The clonotype originates from a man aged 55 to 70 with active or convalescent COVID-19. CDR3 DNA: TGTGCCAGCTCAACGGGGGGGTCTGAGACCCAGTACTTC. Amino acids: CASSTGGSETQYF.